This T cell receptor (beta chain) was identified in a study of graft-versus-host responses after intestinal transplantation. Assay used: immunoSEQ multiplex PCR; TCRdb lists only in-frame clones, some missing. The sample yields 90,000 to 100,000 clones, roughly 88% seen once. There are a few counts of this clone. Looked up from germline, CDR1 is MDHEN and CDR2 is SYDVKM. The CDR3 is 15 amino acids. V was clipped by 6 bases and J by 10 bases, with 21 bases between them. The sequence derives from a human patient who received an intestinal transplant, so some T cells may come from the graft donor. The V call is TRBV28, the J call TRBJ1-4; a weak D match, TRBD1 (5 bases). The starting material was PBMCs, obtained 255 days after intestinal transplant. Here the CDR3 reads CASSRPPGRTGKLFF. Here the CDR3 DNA reads TGTGCCAGCAGCCGACCCCCGGGACGGACGGGAAAACTGTTTTTT.